A selection of T cell receptor beta chains follows, all from one sample in a study of CD8 T cells in Susac syndrome. MiXCR, run by TCRdb on the immunoSEQ multiplex PCR reads, gives a single entry per CDR3 protein. The table shows about 120,000 distinct CDR3 sequences, with approximately 96% occurring only once. Input material: CD4+ T cells from PBMCs. These receptors were taken from a human donor with Susac syndrome. CDR3s include the opening cysteine and the closing phenylalanine or tryptophan. The order of the fields is CDR3 protein, CDR3 DNA, clone size, V gene, D gene, J gene. The D gene is left open where the match is weak. Only part of the rows carry a size: once, few, many, or a class if the clone is expanded.

CDR3: CASSYSSPIVYGYTF; DNA: TGTGCCAGCAGTTACTCGTCCCCTATCGTCTATGGCTACACCTTC; size: .; V: TRBV6-5; D: .; J: TRBJ1-2
CDR3: CASSLPGASGTQYF; DNA: TGTGCCAGCAGCCTACCTGGGGCTTCGGGCACCCAGTACTTC; size: .; V: TRBV4-2; D: .; J: TRBJ2-5
CDR3: CSVVAPAVTF; DNA: TGCAGCGTTGTGGCTCCAGCTGTCACCTTC; size: .; V: TRBV29-1; D: .; J: TRBJ1-2
CDR3: CATSSGGLEAFF; DNA: TGTGCCACCAGCAGTGGCGGCCTTGAAGCTTTCTTT; size: once; V: TRBV15; D: .; J: TRBJ1-1
CDR3: CSARIATGTETQYF; DNA: TGCAGTGCTAGAATTGCGACAGGGACCGAGACCCAGTACTTC; size: .; V: TRBV20-1; D: TRBD1; J: TRBJ2-5
CDR3: CASSLSRGNTEAFF; DNA: TGTGCCAGCAGTTTATCTAGAGGGAACACTGAAGCTTTCTTT; size: .; V: TRBV27; D: .; J: TRBJ1-1
CDR3: CASSFTGTLYEQYF; DNA: TGTGCCAGCAGTTTTACAGGGACCCTCTACGAGCAGTACTTC; size: .; V: TRBV27; D: .; J: TRBJ2-7
CDR3: CSVEWTGSGEQYF; DNA: TGCAGCGTTGAATGGACAGGGTCCGGCGAGCAGTACTTC; size: once; V: TRBV29-1; D: TRBD1; J: TRBJ2-7
CDR3: CASSLEGGARYGEQFF; DNA: TGTGCCAGCAGCTTAGAAGGGGGCGCGAGATACGGTGAGCAGTTCTTC; size: .; V: TRBV7-2; D: TRBD1; J: TRBJ2-1
CDR3: CASSARLGANTGELFF; DNA: TGTGCCAGCAGCGCCCGACTCGGCGCGAACACCGGGGAGCTGTTTTTT; size: .; V: TRBV9; D: .; J: TRBJ2-2
CDR3: CASSLGAHLGDEQYF; DNA: TGTGCCAGCAGCCTGGGGGCGCACCTCGGCGACGAGCAGTACTTC; size: .; V: TRBV7-2; D: .; J: TRBJ2-7
CDR3: CASSDNGLEQYF; DNA: TGTGCCAGCAGTGACAATGGTCTTGAGCAGTACTTC; size: .; V: TRBV2; D: .; J: TRBJ2-7
CDR3: CASGFQGADTQYF; DNA: TGTGCTAGTGGTTTCCAGGGCGCAGATACGCAGTATTTT; size: .; V: TRBV12-5; D: .; J: TRBJ2-3
CDR3: CASSPGTKHNEQFF; DNA: TGTGCCAGCAGCCCCGGGACTAAACACAATGAGCAGTTCTTC; size: .; V: TRBV6-5; D: TRBD2; J: TRBJ2-1
CDR3: CATSRGWPLRTEAFF; DNA: TGTGCCACCAGCAGAGGTTGGCCCCTAAGGACTGAAGCTTTCTTT; size: once; V: TRBV15; D: .; J: TRBJ1-1
CDR3: CASSPTARPGQQETQYF; DNA: TGTGCCAGCAGCCCAACCGCCCGCCCGGGACAGCAAGAGACCCAGTACTTC; size: .; V: TRBV7-2; D: TRBD1; J: TRBJ2-5
CDR3: CSARDRDPNSNQPQHF; DNA: TGCAGTGCTAGAGACAGGGACCCCAATAGCAATCAGCCCCAGCATTTT; size: .; V: TRBV20-1; D: .; J: TRBJ1-5
CDR3: CASRTSGPYNEQFF; DNA: TGTGCCAGCCGCACTAGCGGTCCCTACAATGAGCAGTTCTTC; size: .; V: TRBV6-2/TRBV6-3; D: TRBD2; J: TRBJ2-1
CDR3: CASSEAGEADTQYF; DNA: TGTGCCAGCAGTGAGGCGGGAGAGGCAGATACGCAGTATTTT; size: once; V: TRBV2; D: TRBD2; J: TRBJ2-3
CDR3: CASSLKGDEQYF; DNA: TGTGCCAGCAGCTTAAAAGGGGACGAGCAGTACTTC; size: .; V: TRBV11-3; D: .; J: TRBJ2-7
CDR3: CASSQLAGSGANVLTF; DNA: TGCGCCAGCAGCCAACTAGCGGGCTCTGGGGCCAACGTCCTGACTTTC; size: .; V: TRBV4-3; D: TRBD2; J: TRBJ2-6
CDR3: CSAIWARPEAFF; DNA: TGCAGTGCTATTTGGGCGCGGCCAGAAGCTTTCTTT; size: .; V: TRBV20-1; D: .; J: TRBJ1-1